Listed below are T cell receptor beta chains from one sample, sequenced in a study of cytomegalovirus exposure and HLA in healthy donors. Method: immunoSEQ multiplex PCR; TCRdb's copy keeps in-frame clones and lacks some. The sample records 100,000 to 150,000 clones, about four fifths being singletons. Sequences were obtained from PBMCs. These receptors came from a woman between 55 and 75 years old in good health and CMV-seropositive. CDR3s include the opening cysteine and the closing phenylalanine or tryptophan. A D gene is named only where the DNA matches it firmly. Size is stated for part of the rows, as once, few or many counts, or as a class when the clone is expanded.

j_call d_call v_call clone_size cdr3_nt cdr3_aa
TRBJ2-3 . TRBV25-1 few TGTGCCAGCAGTGAAGGTGGTCGGAGGGCAGATACGCAGTATTTT CASSEGGRRADTQYF
TRBJ1-1 . TRBV6-1 . TGTGCCAGCAGCAATCTAGTGAACACTGAAGCTTTCTTT CASSNLVNTEAFF
TRBJ1-1 . TRBV7-6 . TGTGCCAGCAGCTTGTTGACAGCCAACACTGAAGCTTTCTTT CASSLLTANTEAFF
TRBJ1-4 . TRBV7-2 few TGTGCCAGCAGCCAACGGGGGGGGAGGAGGGAAAAACTGTTTTTT CASSQRGGRREKLFF
TRBJ2-1 TRBD2 TRBV11-3 . TGTGCCAGCAGCTCCTCTTTTAGCGGGAGTATCAATGAGCAGTTCTTC CASSSSFSGSINEQFF
TRBJ2-7 . TRBV6-1 . TGTGCCAGCTCCACGTTTGGTAGGACAGCCGCCGGGCAGTACTTC CASSTFGRTAAGQYF
TRBJ2-3 TRBD2 TRBV5-1 . TGCGCCAGCAGCCGGGGGTCTAGCGGGAGCCCAGATACGCAGTATTTT CASSRGSSGSPDTQYF
TRBJ2-2 TRBD1 TRBV18 once TGTGCCAGCTCACCCGTCGGACAGGGCACCGGGGAGCTGTTTTTT CASSPVGQGTGELFF
TRBJ1-4 TRBD1 TRBV11-1 . TGTGCCAGCAGCTTAGAATCGGGTTGGACAGGCGAAAAACTGTTTTTT CASSLESGWTGEKLFF
TRBJ2-1 TRBD2 TRBV7-2 . TGTGCCAGCAGCTCTAGCGGGGGGTACAATGAGCAGTTCTTC CASSSSGGYNEQFF
TRBJ2-7 . TRBV9 . TGTGCCAGCAGCGTAGAAGAGGCCGGACTCGACTACGAGCAGTACTTC CASSVEEAGLDYEQYF
TRBJ1-1 . TRBV6-6 . TGTGCCAGCAGCCGGGAGGGCACTGAAGCTTTCTTT CASSREGTEAFF
TRBJ2-2 TRBD2 TRBV7-6 . TGTGCCAGCAGCTTACTCGGAGCGGGGGGCCTGAACACCGGGGAGCTGTTTTTT CASSLLGAGGLNTGELFF
TRBJ2-2 TRBD2 TRBV11-2 few TGTGCCAGCAGTCGTAGCGGGTGGACCGGGGAGCTGTTTTTT CASSRSGWTGELFF
TRBJ2-7 TRBD1 TRBV5-4 . TGTGCCAGCAGCTTAGGACAGGGAATCGACGAGCAGTACTTC CASSLGQGIDEQYF
TRBJ1-1 . TRBV11-2 . TGTGCCAGCAGCACCGGGACAAGGAACACTGAAGCTTTCTTT CASSTGTRNTEAFF
TRBJ2-7 TRBD1 TRBV4-1 . TGCGCCAGCAGCCAAGCGGACAGGGAGGCCTACGAGCAGTACTTC CASSQADREAYEQYF
TRBJ2-1 TRBD1 TRBV5-8 . TGTGCCAGCAGCCGACAGGGACAGCCCTACAATGAGCAGTTCTTC CASSRQGQPYNEQFF
TRBJ2-7 . TRBV2 . TGTGCCAGCAGTCACGACGGGTACGAGCAGTACTTC CASSHDGYEQYF
TRBJ2-1 TRBD2 TRBV6-5 once TGTGCCAGCAGTCCGGGACTAAGAAATGAGCAGTTCTTC CASSPGLRNEQFF
TRBJ2-2 TRBD2 TRBV7-3 . TGTGCCAGCAGCTTCGCTAGCGGTACTTTGGGCGGGGAGCTGTTTTTT CASSFASGTLGGELFF
TRBJ1-1 . TRBV30 . TGTGCCTGGAGTGACCCCAGGGGACCTTTCTTT CAWSDPRGPFF
TRBJ1-1 . TRBV2 . TGTGCCAGCAGTCCCCCATTACACAGCCCCCCTGAAGCTTTCTTT CASSPPLHSPPEAFF
TRBJ1-3 . TRBV6-6 . TGTGCCAGCAGTTACGGGGGGGCACTGACTGGAAACACCATATATTTT CASSYGGALTGNTIYF
TRBJ2-1 . TRBV7-8 once TGTGCCAGCAGCAGGCAGGTTTACAATGAGCAGTTCTTC CASSRQVYNEQFF
TRBJ1-2 TRBD1 TRBV4-2 few TGTGCCAGCAGCCAAACACCCGGACAGGGGGGCTATGGCTACACCTTC CASSQTPGQGGYGYTF
TRBJ1-3 . TRBV7-2 . TGTGCCAGCAGCTACAGCACGGGGTTTGCAGGAAACACCATATATTTT CASSYSTGFAGNTIYF
TRBJ2-3 TRBD2 TRBV7-2 few TGTGCCAGCAGCGGGACGGGACTAGCGGGGGGGCCGAGCACAGATACGCAGTATTTT CASSGTGLAGGPSTDTQYF
TRBJ1-6 TRBD1 TRBV4-3 . TGCGCCAGCAGCCAAGTATGGACGGGACAGATTAATTCACCCCTCCACTTT CASSQVWTGQINSPLHF
TRBJ2-7 . TRBV20-1 . TGCAGTGTTAAAAACAGCTACGAGCAGTACTTC CSVKNSYEQYF
TRBJ2-7 . TRBV29-1 . TGCAGCGTCTACATCGGAGCCACTTACGAGCAGTACTTC CSVYIGATYEQYF
TRBJ2-3 . TRBV7-4 . TGTGCCAGCAGTTCCACTCCGGACAGTCCAAACACAGATACGCAGTATTTT CASSSTPDSPNTDTQYF
TRBJ2-2 TRBD2 TRBV9 . TGTGCCAGCAGCGTAGGTCCAGCGGGAGAAGGCGGGGAGCTGTTTTTT CASSVGPAGEGGELFF
TRBJ2-2 TRBD1 TRBV4-2 . TGTGCCAGCAGCGGAGGACAGGGGAGGAACACCGGGGAGCTGTTTTTT CASSGGQGRNTGELFF
TRBJ2-7 TRBD2 TRBV5-1 . TGCGCCAGCAGCCGCGGGAGGACCAGGGGCTACGAGCAGTACTTC CASSRGRTRGYEQYF
TRBJ2-7 . TRBV29-1 . TGCAGCGTTGAAACACCGACAGGGACTTCCTACGAGCAGTACTTC CSVETPTGTSYEQYF
TRBJ2-7 . TRBV23-1 . TGCGCCAGCAGTCTAGCGAAGGACAGCTCCTACGAGCAGTACTTC CASSLAKDSSYEQYF
TRBJ1-1 . TRBV4-1 . TGCGCCAGCAGCGCGAGTAGTCGGGGGATGAACACTGAAGCTTTCTTT CASSASSRGMNTEAFF
TRBJ1-1 . TRBV11-2 . TGTGCCAGCAGCTTAGATCAGGGGCCGAACACTGAAGCTTTCTTT CASSLDQGPNTEAFF
TRBJ2-7 TRBD1 TRBV27 once TGTGCCAGCAGCCCCGACAGGGTGAACTACGAGCAGTACTTC CASSPDRVNYEQYF
TRBJ1-1 . TRBV5-4 . TGTGCCAGCAGCTTGCGGGGGAACACTGAAGCTTTCTTT CASSLRGNTEAFF
TRBJ2-5 TRBD2 TRBV2 . TGTGCCAGCACACAAGCGGGGGCAAGTGGGACCCAGTACTTC CASTQAGASGTQYF
TRBJ2-3 . TRBV4-3 . TGCGCCAGCAGCCAAGATTGGTCCAGCCGGAGGTATACGCAGTATTTT CASSQDWSSRRYTQYF
TRBJ2-7 TRBD2 TRBV2 . TGTGCCCGAGCGGGGAACTCCTACGAGCAGTACTTC CARAGNSYEQYF
TRBJ2-5 . TRBV21-1 few TGTGCCAGCAGCAACAGGGAAGAGACCCAGTACTTC CASSNREETQYF
TRBJ1-4 . TRBV15 . TGTGCCACCAGCAGAGATCGGGGGGATGAAAAACTGTTTTTT CATSRDRGDEKLFF
TRBJ2-1 TRBD2 TRBV13 once TGTGCCAGCAGCGTCCCGACTAGCGGTGTAGCGGACGATGAGCAGTTCTTC CASSVPTSGVADDEQFF
TRBJ1-2 . TRBV25-1 . TGTGCCAGCACGGGTTGGCAGTCCTATGGCTACACCTTC CASTGWQSYGYTF
TRBJ1-6 . TRBV7-2 . TGTGCCAGCAGCGTGGCTGCAGGGCCCCTCCACTTT CASSVAAGPLHF
TRBJ2-3 TRBD2 TRBV4-1 . TGCGCCAGCAGCCAACCTTCGACTAGCGGGAGAGCAGATACGCAGTATTTT CASSQPSTSGRADTQYF
TRBJ1-2 . TRBV5-1 few TGCGCCAGCAGCTCAGGATATGGCTACACCTTC CASSSGYGYTF